These T cell receptor beta chains were read from a single sample in a study of blood T cell repertoires in COVID-19. Only in-frame clones appear in the TCRdb table, and some are missing; sequencing was by immunoSEQ multiplex PCR. The sample lists fewer than 50,000 clones, approximately 80% occurring once. Sequenced material: peripheral blood. The receptors here all came from a man between 65 and 85 years old with acute or convalescent COVID-19. Each CDR3 is given with its conserved first and last residue. D genes are given only for firm matches. Clone sizes are given selectively: once, few, many, or a class where the clone is expanded.

J: TRBJ2-2
D: .
size: .
V: TRBV11-3
DNA: TGTGCCAGCAGCTTAGATTATCAGGGGGGCACCGGGGAGCTGTTTTTT
CDR3: CASSLDYQGGTGELFF

J: TRBJ1-1
D: TRBD1
size: .
V: TRBV6-5
DNA: TGTGCCAGCAGGGTAGATGGGGACAGAGGAGCTTTCTTT
CDR3: CASRVDGDRGAFF

J: TRBJ1-2
D: .
size: .
V: TRBV19
DNA: TGTGCCAGTAGTACCTTGCAGAACTATGGCTACACCTTC
CDR3: CASSTLQNYGYTF

J: TRBJ1-2
D: .
size: .
V: TRBV10-1
DNA: TGCGCCAGCAGGGTGGACAGACTAAACTGCCACTATGGCTACACCTTC
CDR3: CASRVDRLNCHYGYTF

J: TRBJ1-1
D: .
size: few
V: TRBV11-2
DNA: TGTGCCAGCAGCGTGGACAGGAACACTGAAGCTTTCTTT
CDR3: CASSVDRNTEAFF

J: TRBJ1-6
D: TRBD1
size: .
V: TRBV7-2
DNA: TGTGCCAGCAGCTTGGGTTTGACAGGGTTAAATAATTCACCCCTCCACTTT
CDR3: CASSLGLTGLNNSPLHF

J: TRBJ1-1
D: .
size: .
V: TRBV18
DNA: TGTGCCAGCTCACCCCAAAGAGTGGACACTGAAGCTTTCTTT
CDR3: CASSPQRVDTEAFF

J: TRBJ2-2
D: .
size: .
V: TRBV19
DNA: TGTGCCAGTAGGCCCCTGTGGCAGGGATTGGGCACCGGGGAGCTGTTTTTT
CDR3: CASRPLWQGLGTGELFF

J: TRBJ1-5
D: .
size: .
V: TRBV7-2
DNA: TGTGCCAGCAGCTTAGATCGACAGGCCGGTCAGCCCCAGCATTTT
CDR3: CASSLDRQAGQPQHF

J: TRBJ1-3
D: .
size: .
V: TRBV6-5
DNA: TGTGCCGCGGGTAACTCTGGAAACACCATATATTTT
CDR3: CAAGNSGNTIYF

J: TRBJ1-5
D: TRBD1
size: .
V: TRBV30
DNA: TGTGCCTGGAGTGGACAGGGGTGGCAGCCCCAGCATTTT
CDR3: CAWSGQGWQPQHF

J: TRBJ2-1
D: .
size: .
V: TRBV12-3/TRBV12-4
DNA: TGTGCCAGCAGTTTGGGCCAGTACAATGAGCAGTTCTTC
CDR3: CASSLGQYNEQFF

J: TRBJ1-3
D: .
size: .
V: TRBV13
DNA: TGTGCCAGCAGCCCCCTCCCCTGGGGCAGTCTAACGCCGAGGATTGGAAACACCATATATTTT
CDR3: CASSPLPWGSLTPRIGNTIYF

J: TRBJ2-3
D: TRBD1
size: .
V: TRBV28
DNA: TGTGCCAGCAGGAATCCTTTGGGACAGGGGGCTGATACGCAGTATTTT
CDR3: CASRNPLGQGADTQYF

J: TRBJ1-2
D: TRBD1
size: .
V: TRBV27
DNA: TGTGCCAGCAGTTTATCTAGGGGGCAGGGAACGGCTAACTATGGCTACACCTTC
CDR3: CASSLSRGQGTANYGYTF

J: TRBJ1-2
D: .
size: .
V: TRBV24-1
DNA: TGTGCCACCAGTGAGGGGACACCTAGGAACTATGGCTACACCTTC
CDR3: CATSEGTPRNYGYTF

J: TRBJ2-7
D: TRBD2
size: .
V: TRBV9
DNA: TGTGCCAGCAGCACTCATAGCGGGTCGAGCTCCTACGAGCAGTACTTC
CDR3: CASSTHSGSSSYEQYF

J: TRBJ2-7
D: TRBD1
size: .
V: TRBV11-2
DNA: TGTGCCAGCAGCCCACTTCGAGGCGGGGACAGGGACTACGAGCAGTACTTC
CDR3: CASSPLRGGDRDYEQYF

J: TRBJ2-7
D: .
size: .
V: TRBV7-9
DNA: TGTGCCAGCAGCTTAGTCTGGACAGAAGACTACGAGCAGTACTTC
CDR3: CASSLVWTEDYEQYF

J: TRBJ1-5
D: .
size: .
V: TRBV7-9
DNA: TGTGCCAGCAGCTTGGGCAGGGATAACCATCAGCCCCAGCATTTT
CDR3: CASSLGRDNHQPQHF

J: TRBJ1-2
D: .
size: .
V: TRBV19
DNA: TGTGCCAGTAGTATGGGGCAGGCCCGGTCTGGCTACACCTTC
CDR3: CASSMGQARSGYTF

J: TRBJ2-4
D: .
size: .
V: TRBV7-2
DNA: TGTGCCAGCAGCTCTATTCAACTAGCCAAAAACATTCAGTACTTC
CDR3: CASSSIQLAKNIQYF

J: TRBJ1-2
D: TRBD1
size: few
V: TRBV12-3/TRBV12-4
DNA: TGTGCCAGCAGACCGGGACAGGGGTCGGGCTACACCTTC
CDR3: CASRPGQGSGYTF

J: TRBJ1-2
D: .
size: .
V: TRBV10-2
DNA: TGCGCCAGCAGTGAGTCGAGAGCGGGTAACTATGGCTACACCTTC
CDR3: CASSESRAGNYGYTF

J: TRBJ1-2
D: TRBD1
size: .
V: TRBV29-1
DNA: TGCAGCGTTGGGTTCCCGGGACAGGGCCCTATTGGATACGGCTACACCTTC
CDR3: CSVGFPGQGPIGYGYTF

J: TRBJ1-2
D: TRBD1
size: .
V: TRBV5-4
DNA: TGTGCCAGCAGCATAGGACAGGGGAACTATGGCTACACCTTC
CDR3: CASSIGQGNYGYTF

J: TRBJ2-7
D: .
size: .
V: TRBV28
DNA: TGTGCCAGCAGTTTATTGGGGATCCGGGGGAACGAGCAGTACTTC
CDR3: CASSLLGIRGNEQYF

J: TRBJ1-3
D: TRBD1
size: few
V: TRBV28
DNA: TGTGCCAGCAGACAGGGGGCGGGAAACACCATATATTTT
CDR3: CASRQGAGNTIYF

J: TRBJ2-4
D: .
size: once
V: TRBV4-3
DNA: TGCGCCAGCAGCCAAGATCCCGGACATCCAGCCAAAAACATTCAGTACTTC
CDR3: CASSQDPGHPAKNIQYF

J: TRBJ1-4
D: .
size: .
V: TRBV5-1
DNA: TGCGCCAGCAGCTTATCCCGGGGAAAACTGTTTTTT
CDR3: CASSLSRGKLFF

J: TRBJ1-2
D: TRBD1
size: few
V: TRBV19
DNA: TGTGCCAGTAGAGAAGGGACAGGGGCCGGTGGCTATGGCTACACCTTC
CDR3: CASREGTGAGGYGYTF

J: TRBJ1-4
D: .
size: .
V: TRBV10-1
DNA: TGCGCCAGCGGACAGCTTGAAAAACTGTTTTTT
CDR3: CASGQLEKLFF

J: TRBJ2-7
D: TRBD1
size: .
V: TRBV19
DNA: TGTGCCAGTAGTATACTCCCCGGGACAGGCTACGAGCAGTACTTC
CDR3: CASSILPGTGYEQYF

J: TRBJ2-7
D: .
size: .
V: TRBV3-1/TRBV3-2
DNA: TGTGCCAGCAGCCAAGATATGGGACGGACGGGAGAGGGTGTGTACTTC
CDR3: CASSQDMGRTGEGVYF

J: TRBJ1-4
D: TRBD1
size: .
V: TRBV6-5
DNA: TGTGCCAGCAGTTACCGACAGGGGTCTAATGAAAAACTGTTTTTT
CDR3: CASSYRQGSNEKLFF

J: TRBJ2-7
D: TRBD1
size: .
V: TRBV4-2
DNA: TGTGCCAGCAGCCAAGAGCCTACAGGGGGCGCTTTATACGAGCAGTACTTC
CDR3: CASSQEPTGGALYEQYF

J: TRBJ2-1
D: .
size: .
V: TRBV20-1
DNA: TGCAGTGCTAGAGATGGACGGGGGCAGTTCTTC
CDR3: CSARDGRGQFF

J: TRBJ2-5
D: TRBD2
size: .
V: TRBV29-1
DNA: TGCAGCGTTGAGATTCTAGCGGATATTCAAGAGACCCAGTACTTC
CDR3: CSVEILADIQETQYF

J: TRBJ1-1
D: .
size: .
V: TRBV5-1
DNA: TGCGCCAGCAGCTTGGGGGGACAACGTGACATGAACACTGAAGCTTTCTTT
CDR3: CASSLGGQRDMNTEAFF

J: TRBJ1-2
D: TRBD1
size: .
V: TRBV20-1
DNA: TGCAGTGCTAGTGCAGGGGGCGCGGTCCCTGGCTACACCTTC
CDR3: CSASAGGAVPGYTF

J: TRBJ1-4
D: .
size: .
V: TRBV5-5
DNA: TGTGCCAGCAGCTTGGTTGGAGGGGATGAAAAACTGTTTTTT
CDR3: CASSLVGGDEKLFF

J: TRBJ1-1
D: .
size: .
V: TRBV6-4
DNA: TGTGCCAGCAGGGCAGGGTTAGGGAACACTGAAGCTTTCTTT
CDR3: CASRAGLGNTEAFF

J: TRBJ1-1
D: .
size: .
V: TRBV19
DNA: TGTGCCAGTAGTGGGAGGGGGACTGAAGCTTTCTTT
CDR3: CASSGRGTEAFF

J: TRBJ1-1
D: .
size: once
V: TRBV9
DNA: TGTGCCAGCAGCTCCTCTGGGGGGGGCCTTGGAGACACTGAAGCTTTCTTT
CDR3: CASSSSGGGLGDTEAFF

J: TRBJ2-1
D: TRBD2
size: .
V: TRBV9
DNA: TGTGCCAGCAGCGTAGTGGTAGCGGGGGGCCACAATGAGCAGTTCTTC
CDR3: CASSVVVAGGHNEQFF

J: TRBJ1-2
D: .
size: once
V: TRBV15
DNA: TGTGCCACCAGCAGAGATCTGTCCGGAGGCTATGGCTACACCTTC
CDR3: CATSRDLSGGYGYTF

J: TRBJ2-6
D: .
size: once
V: TRBV5-4
DNA: TGTGCCAGCAAAAGAGATTCTGGGGCCAACGTCCTGACTTTC
CDR3: CASKRDSGANVLTF

J: TRBJ1-2
D: TRBD1
size: .
V: TRBV27
DNA: TGTGCCAGCAGTTTGGGACAGGGTGTCCCTTATGGCTACACCTTC
CDR3: CASSLGQGVPYGYTF

J: TRBJ2-7
D: TRBD1
size: .
V: TRBV6-6
DNA: TGTGCCAGCAGTAGGGGACAGGGCGAGCAGTACTTC
CDR3: CASSRGQGEQYF

J: TRBJ1-3
D: TRBD1
size: .
V: TRBV28
DNA: TGTGCCAGCAGTGCGACAGGGGCTGGAAACACCATATATTTT
CDR3: CASSATGAGNTIYF

J: TRBJ1-2
D: .
size: .
V: TRBV28
DNA: TGTGCCAGCAGTCCACCAGTGTATATTAACTATGGCTACACCTTC
CDR3: CASSPPVYINYGYTF

J: TRBJ2-1
D: TRBD2
size: few
V: TRBV14
DNA: TGTGCCAGCAGCCAGGGGACTAGCGGGGGGGCTTCCGTCTCCTACAATGAGCAGTTCTTC
CDR3: CASSQGTSGGASVSYNEQFF